This T cell receptor (beta chain) was identified during a study of CD8+ T cells in alopecia areata. Overall study findings and caveats: The study found higher clonality in lesional than normal scalp, especially in alopecia totalis/universalis.

The CDR3 is 13 residues long. CDR1 and CDR2 from the germline V gene are SQVTM and ANQGSEA. V gave up 4 bases and J gave up 3 bases, with 12 bases separating them. Turning to this clone: What it recognizes is unknown.

After isolation, RNA underwent reverse transcription to generate cDNA as the sequencing template. Profiling relied on immunoSEQ multiplex PCR, and the TCRdb table lists in-frame clones only, not all of them. The data show 220,000 or so clones, around three fifths seen once. The chain couples TRBV29-1 to TRBJ1-1, with D uncertain. Source: CD4+ T cells sorted from blood, taken at week 0. The clonotype comes from a human donor with alopecia areata. This CDR3 reads CSVGKRMDTEAFF. CDR3 DNA sequence: TGCAGCGTTGGGAAACGGATGGACACTGAAGCTTTCTTT.